Listed below are T cell receptor beta chains from one sample, sequenced in a study of blood T cell repertoires in COVID-19. Sequencing was performed with immunoSEQ multiplex PCR; in TCRdb, only in-frame clones are kept and a portion is missing. The sample yields approximately 300,000 clones, 85% seen once. The specimen sequenced was PBMCs or T cells enriched from blood (not recorded which). The receptors were sampled from a woman in her twenties or thirties who had been exposed to COVID-19. CDR3s leave out the opening cysteine and the closing phenylalanine or tryptophan. Some rows have no size entry. The others give once, few or many, or a class for an expanded clone.

v_call	clone_size	j_call	cdr3_aa
TRBV2	-	TRBJ1-1	ASSPSNTEAF
TRBV6-1	-	TRBJ1-6	ASSQDRGQYNSPLH
TRBV19	-	TRBJ2-1	ASSPERVGEQF
TRBV10-3	-	TRBJ1-2	AISDSGGTGGFHGYT
TRBV29-1	few	TRBJ1-2	SVGGQGAIYGYT
TRBV4-2	-	TRBJ2-3	ASSQDRAGSTDTQY
TRBV5-6	-	TRBJ1-5	ASSRMDRNQPQH
TRBV25-1	-	TRBJ1-2	ASSEHRGHGYT
TRBV28	-	TRBJ2-7	ASSFQRVGEQY
TRBV7-5	-	TRBJ1-1	ARSLALVGTYNTEAF
TRBV7-3	-	TRBJ1-1	ASSSSPGLNTEAF
TRBV19	-	TRBJ1-2	ASRQTGNYGYT
TRBV19	-	TRBJ2-2	ASRPGQGNTGELF
TRBV20-1	few	TRBJ2-5	SAESRETQY
TRBV3-1/TRBV3-2	-	TRBJ2-2	ASSQTDTGELF
TRBV6-5	-	TRBJ2-7	ASQALYEQY
TRBV11-2	-	TRBJ2-3	ASSLITAGGLTDTQY
TRBV16	-	TRBJ1-1	ASSHPGPLGNTEAF
TRBV6-2/TRBV6-3	-	TRBJ2-7	ASSYDSRASYEQY
TRBV6-2/TRBV6-3	-	TRBJ2-1	ASSYSLQGRNEQF
TRBV10-3	-	TRBJ2-7	AISQGSYEQY
TRBV9	-	TRBJ1-5	ASSSTGNNQPQH
TRBV5-1	-	TRBJ1-3	ASSLGVGGLSGNTIY
TRBV28	-	TRBJ2-7	ASSDRVDEQY
TRBV19	-	TRBJ1-5	ASAPGTENQPQH
TRBV10-3	few	TRBJ1-5	AISESPLGANHQPQH
TRBV13	-	TRBJ1-5	ASSLSGEQPQH
TRBV27	few	TRBJ2-2	ASSSKRRGRDTGELF
TRBV7-2	-	TRBJ1-5	ASSLDRGPNQPQH
TRBV27	once	TRBJ2-3	ASSLYGGPVGTQY
TRBV30	-	TRBJ1-2	AWSGTARYGYT
TRBV24-1	-	TRBJ2-3	ATSDSSGVSTDTQY
TRBV5-1	-	TRBJ1-4	ASSLATGEKLF
TRBV2	-	TRBJ2-5	ASRRQGAIETQY